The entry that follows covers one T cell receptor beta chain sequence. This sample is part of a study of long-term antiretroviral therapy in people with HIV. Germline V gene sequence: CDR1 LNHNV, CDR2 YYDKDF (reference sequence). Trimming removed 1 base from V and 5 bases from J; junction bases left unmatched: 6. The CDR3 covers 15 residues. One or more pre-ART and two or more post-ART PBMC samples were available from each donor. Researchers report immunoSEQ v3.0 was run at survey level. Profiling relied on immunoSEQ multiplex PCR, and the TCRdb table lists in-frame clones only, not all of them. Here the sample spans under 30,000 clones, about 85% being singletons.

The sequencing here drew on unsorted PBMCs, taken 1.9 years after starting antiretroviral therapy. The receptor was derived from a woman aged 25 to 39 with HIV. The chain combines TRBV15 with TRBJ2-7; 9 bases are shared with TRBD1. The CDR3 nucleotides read TGTGCCACCAGCAGAGGTCCGGGGACAGGGAACGAGCAGTACGTC. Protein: CATSRGPGTGNEQYV.